The rows below give T cell receptor beta chains drawn from one sample of a study of metastatic and nonmetastatic thyroid tumors. TCRdb used MiXCR to call clones anew from the PCR reads. In the table there are 14,000 to 15,000 clones, roughly 19% of which are singletons. Sequences were obtained from blood. All receptors come from a female donor with papillary thyroid cancer or a benign thyroid nodule (not recorded which). Some clones in this sample may be carry-over from other donors' samples. CDR3s include the opening cysteine and the closing phenylalanine or tryptophan. The D gene is left open where the match is weak. Clone size, where shown, is once, few, many, or a class for clones that have expanded.

d_call j_call v_call clone_size cdr3_aa cdr3_nt
- TRBJ1-4 TRBV2 many CASMTSRGEKLFF TGTGCCAGCATGACGAGTCGTGGCGAAAAACTGTTTTTT
- TRBJ1-5 TRBV7-3 - CASTFSRGANQPQHF TGTGCCAGCACCTTCTCCCGGGGGGCCAATCAGCCCCAGCATTTT
- TRBJ2-2 TRBV5-1 many CASSLGQGGTGELFF TGCGCCAGCAGCTTGGGACAGGGAGGCACCGGGGAGCTGTTTTTT
- TRBJ1-5 TRBV20-1 - CSARGSRETQPQHF TGCAGTGCTAGAGGTTCCCGGGAAACTCAGCCCCAGCATTTT
- TRBJ2-1 TRBV27 - CASSRTNNEQFF TGTGCCAGCAGTCGAACTAACAATGAGCAGTTCTTC
- TRBJ2-3 TRBV5-4 many CASSLMFSDTQYF TGTGCCAGCAGCTTGATGTTCTCCGATACGCAGTATTTT
- TRBJ1-2 TRBV2 few CASSEAGARGYGYTF TGTGCCAGCAGTGAAGCGGGGGCAAGGGGGTATGGCTACACCTTC
- TRBJ2-2 TRBV4-3 many CASSQEYEGPNTGELFF TGCGCCAGCAGCCAAGAGTATGAAGGGCCTAACACCGGGGAGCTGTTTTTT
- TRBJ2-2 TRBV6-2/TRBV6-3 - CASSTSNTGELFF TGTGCCAGCAGTACATCTAACACCGGGGAGCTGTTTTTT
- TRBJ2-2 TRBV5-1 - CASSFDTGELFF TGCGCCAGCAGCTTCGACACCGGGGAGCTGTTTTTT
- TRBJ2-1 TRBV29-1 many CSVEIPHRERNNEQFF TGCAGCGTTGAAATCCCCCACCGGGAGCGGAACAATGAGCAGTTCTTC
- TRBJ2-1 TRBV20-1 many CSADRSVGDNEQFF TGCAGTGCTGACAGGTCAGTGGGGGACAATGAGCAGTTCTTC
- TRBJ2-5 TRBV3-1 many CASSQEVYKQETQYF TGTGCCAGCAGCCAAGAGGTCTACAAACAAGAGACCCAGTACTTC
- TRBJ1-3 TRBV7-3 - CASGSRRLNRGGNTIYF TGTGCCAGTGGATCCAGACGACTTAATCGAGGGGGAAACACCATATATTTT
- TRBJ2-2 TRBV12-3/TRBV12-4 medium-sized CASSPPRRLNTGELFF TGTGCCAGCAGCCCTCCCAGGAGACTAAACACCGGGGAGCTGTTTTTT
- TRBJ2-2 TRBV6-1 medium-sized CASTRTTNTGELFF TGTGCCAGCACCAGGACAACGAACACCGGGGAGCTGTTTTTT
TRBD1 TRBJ2-1 TRBV20-1 many CSATELGTGFYSTYNEQFF TGCAGTGCTACGGAACTCGGGACAGGGTTTTATAGCACCTACAATGAGCAGTTCTTC
- TRBJ2-5 TRBV6-9 medium-sized CASSYPPRRERKETQYF TGTGCCAGCAGTTATCCCCCGAGGCGGGAAAGAAAAGAGACCCAGTACTTC
- TRBJ2-1 TRBV5-1 few CASPAGVSTQDNEQFF TGCGCCAGCCCCGCTGGGGTGTCCACCCAAGACAATGAGCAGTTCTTC
TRBD1 TRBJ2-1 TRBV15 many CATSRTPSGQVYNEQFF TGTGCCACCAGCAGGACCCCTTCGGGACAGGTTTACAATGAGCAGTTCTTC
- TRBJ2-5 TRBV5-4 - CASSSVVGGFIETQYF TGTGCCAGCAGCTCCGTGGTGGGGGGCTTCATAGAGACCCAGTACTTC
- TRBJ1-4 TRBV27 - CASILQALDEKLFF TGTGCCAGCATCCTACAGGCGCTAGATGAAAAACTGTTTTTT
TRBD1 TRBJ1-6 TRBV5-8 - CASSAWTGLSPLHF TGTGCCAGCAGCGCCTGGACAGGACTCTCACCCCTCCACTTT
- TRBJ2-2 TRBV9 - CASNIYTGELFF TGTGCCAGCAACATTTACACCGGGGAGCTGTTTTTT
TRBD2 TRBJ2-1 TRBV11-3 many CASSLGTSASVYNEQFF TGTGCCAGCAGTCTCGGGACTAGCGCGTCGGTCTACAATGAGCAGTTCTTC
TRBD1 TRBJ2-5 TRBV11-2 medium-sized CASSPWTGLETQYF TGTGCCAGCAGCCCGTGGACAGGGCTGGAGACCCAGTACTTC
- TRBJ2-6 TRBV19 few CASSIDLLGAGDNVMTF TGTGCCAGTAGTATAGATCTGTTAGGGGCTGGGGACAACGTCATGACTTTC
- TRBJ1-4 TRBV19 many CASSIDLNEKLFF TGTGCCAGTAGTATCGACCTTAATGAAAAACTGTTTTTT
- TRBJ2-1 TRBV4-2 many CASSHGPLESGDNEQFF TGTGCCAGCAGCCACGGGCCGTTGGAGTCCGGGGACAATGAGCAGTTCTTC
- TRBJ1-1 TRBV20-1 - CSAISPNTEAFF TGCAGTGCTATCTCACCGAACACTGAAGCTTTCTTT
- TRBJ1-1 TRBV9 many CASGLERDTEAFF TGTGCCAGCGGTTTGGAAAGGGACACTGAAGCTTTCTTT
- TRBJ2-6 TRBV28 few CASEGISGANVLTF TGTGCCAGCGAGGGCATCTCTGGGGCCAACGTCCTGACTTTC
TRBD2 TRBJ2-1 TRBV6-4 few CASSPLGTSGSDEQFF TGTGCCAGCAGTCCTCTCGGGACTAGCGGGAGTGATGAGCAGTTCTTC
TRBD1 TRBJ1-1 TRBV5-1 - CASSLAQGAGTEAFF TGCGCCAGCAGCTTGGCACAGGGGGCTGGCACTGAAGCTTTCTTT
- TRBJ1-2 TRBV19 - CASSILGTGYTF TGTGCCAGTAGTATACTCGGCACTGGCTACACATTC
TRBD1 TRBJ2-1 TRBV18 medium-sized CASSWTGYYNEQFF TGTGCCAGCTCGTGGACAGGGTACTACAATGAGCAGTTCTTC
- TRBJ2-1 TRBV28 medium-sized CATRLRVENEQFF TGTGCCACCCGGCTGAGGGTCGAGAATGAGCAGTTCTTC
TRBD2 TRBJ2-7 TRBV2 medium-sized CASSPGTSGTPYEQYF TGTGCCAGCAGTCCAGGGACTAGCGGGACCCCCTACGAGCAGTACTTC
- TRBJ2-1 TRBV20-1 medium-sized CSALGTGAVNEQFF TGCAGTGCTCTCGGGACCGGGGCGGTCAATGAGCAGTTCTTC
TRBD2 TRBJ2-7 TRBV27 - CASSLSTSGYEQYF TGTGCCAGCAGTTTATCGACTAGCGGCTACGAGCAGTACTTC
- TRBJ2-7 TRBV20-1 - CSARDTSYRLGSEQYF TGCAGTGCTAGAGATACTTCCTATAGGCTAGGCTCCGAGCAGTACTTC
TRBD1 TRBJ2-3 TRBV6-1 few CASSADRGLRTDTQYF TGTGCCAGCAGTGCCGACAGGGGGCTCAGAACAGATACGCAGTATTTT
- TRBJ1-1 TRBV2 many CASTKYTEAFF TGTGCCAGCACCAAATACACTGAAGCTTTCTTT
TRBD2 TRBJ2-1 TRBV5-1 many CASSLEPYSGRVF TGCGCCAGCAGCTTGGAACCCTATAGCGGGAGAGTCTTC
- TRBJ1-4 TRBV20-1 medium-sized CSAREGRGDEKLFF TGCAGTGCTAGAGAGGGCAGGGGCGATGAAAAACTGTTTTTT
TRBD2 TRBJ2-1 TRBV6-2/TRBV6-3 - CASSYSASGRESYNEQFF TGTGCCAGCAGTTACTCGGCTAGCGGCAGGGAGTCCTACAATGAGCAGTTCTTC
- TRBJ2-1 TRBV20-1 medium-sized CSARVQTYNEQFF TGCAGTGCTAGAGTGCAGACCTACAATGAGCAGTTCTTC
- TRBJ1-5 TRBV30 many CAWSAGSSQPQHF TGTGCCTGGAGTGCAGGGAGTTCCCAGCCCCAGCATTTT
- TRBJ1-2 TRBV12-3/TRBV12-4 medium-sized CASSFRQGGYGYTF TGTGCCAGCAGTTTTAGGCAGGGAGGCTATGGCTACACCTTC
- TRBJ2-1 TRBV12-3/TRBV12-4 - CASSPGPPASYNEQFF TGTGCCAGCAGCCCGGGACCTCCCGCCTCCTACAATGAGCAGTTCTTC
- TRBJ1-2 TRBV14 - CASSQEQGFYGYTF TGTGCCAGCAGCCAAGAGCAGGGCTTCTATGGCTACACCTTC
TRBD1 TRBJ2-1 TRBV11-2 medium-sized CASSFPGGLEDEQFF TGTGCCAGCAGCTTTCCAGGGGGCTTAGAGGATGAGCAGTTCTTC
- TRBJ2-1 TRBV20-1 many CSARGRSYNEQFF TGCAGTGCTAGGGGGCGCTCCTACAATGAGCAGTTCTTC
- TRBJ2-2 TRBV4-1 many CASSQETLGVGVGELFF TGCGCCAGCAGCCAGGAAACGTTAGGGGTTGGTGTCGGGGAGCTGTTTTTT
- TRBJ2-2 TRBV25-1 many CASSEYRGAVTGELFF TGTGCCAGCAGTGAATATCGGGGGGCAGTAACCGGGGAGCTGTTTTTT